This TCR beta chain was observed in a study of CD8 T cells in ankylosing spondylitis. TCRdb reprocessed the 5' RACE reads via MiXCR and lists one record per CDR3 protein. The table lists 300,000 to 350,000 distinct CDR3 sequences, around 20% of them singletons. This CDR3 contains 13 residues. Germline V gene data show CDR1 as MRHNA and CDR2 as SNTAGT. V lost 10 bases and J lost 5, with 17 bases in between. This clonotype occurred a few times. The sequencing input was blood, either unsorted or a sorted T cell fraction (not recorded which). The TCR comes from a female donor with ankylosing spondylitis or in good health (not recorded which). The chain uses TRBV6-4 and TRBJ1-1; D remains ambiguous. The CDR3 spells CATRGASETEAFF. CDR3 DNA sequence: TGTGCCACCCGCGGAGCCTCGGAGACTGAAGCTTTCTTT.